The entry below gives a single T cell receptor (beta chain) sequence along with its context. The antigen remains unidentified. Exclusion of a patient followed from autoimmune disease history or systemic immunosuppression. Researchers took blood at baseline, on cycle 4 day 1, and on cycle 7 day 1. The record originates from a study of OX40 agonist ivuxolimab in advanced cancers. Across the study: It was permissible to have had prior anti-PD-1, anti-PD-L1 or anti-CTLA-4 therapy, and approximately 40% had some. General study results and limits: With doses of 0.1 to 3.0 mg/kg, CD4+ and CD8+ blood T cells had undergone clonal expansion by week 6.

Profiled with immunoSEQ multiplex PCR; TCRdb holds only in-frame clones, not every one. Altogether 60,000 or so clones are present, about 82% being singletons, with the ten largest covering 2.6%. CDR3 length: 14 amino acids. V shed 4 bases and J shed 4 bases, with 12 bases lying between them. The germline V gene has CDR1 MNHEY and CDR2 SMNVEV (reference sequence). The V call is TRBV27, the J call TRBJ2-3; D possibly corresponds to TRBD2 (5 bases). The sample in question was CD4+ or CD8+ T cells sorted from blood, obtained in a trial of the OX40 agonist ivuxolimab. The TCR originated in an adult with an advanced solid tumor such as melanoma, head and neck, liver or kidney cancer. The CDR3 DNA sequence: TGTGCCAGCAGTTCTCCACGGGGTCCAGATACGCAGTATTTT. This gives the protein CASSSPRGPDTQYF.